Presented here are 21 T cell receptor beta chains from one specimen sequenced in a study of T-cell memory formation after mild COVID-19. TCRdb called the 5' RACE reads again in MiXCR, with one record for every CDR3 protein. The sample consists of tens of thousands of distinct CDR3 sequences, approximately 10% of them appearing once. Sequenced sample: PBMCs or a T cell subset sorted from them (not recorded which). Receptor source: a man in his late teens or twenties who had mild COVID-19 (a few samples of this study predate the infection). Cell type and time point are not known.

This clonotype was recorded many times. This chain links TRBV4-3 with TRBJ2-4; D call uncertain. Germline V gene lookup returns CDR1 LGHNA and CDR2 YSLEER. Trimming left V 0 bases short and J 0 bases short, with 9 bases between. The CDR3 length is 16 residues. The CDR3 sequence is CASSQDWGSAKNIQYF. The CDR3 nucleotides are TGCGCCAGCAGCCAAGATTGGGGTTCAGCCAAAAACATTCAGTACTTC.

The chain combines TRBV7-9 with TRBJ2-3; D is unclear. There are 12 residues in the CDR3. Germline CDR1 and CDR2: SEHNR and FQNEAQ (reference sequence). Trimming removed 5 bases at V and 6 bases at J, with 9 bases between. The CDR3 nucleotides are TGTGCCAGCAGCACAATCGGGGATACGCAGTATTTT. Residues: CASSTIGDTQYF.

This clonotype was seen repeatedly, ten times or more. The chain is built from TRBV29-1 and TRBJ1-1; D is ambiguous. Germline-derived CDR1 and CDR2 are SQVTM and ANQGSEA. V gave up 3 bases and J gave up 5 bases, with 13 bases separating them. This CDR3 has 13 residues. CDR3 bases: TGCAGCGTTGACGTGGGAGAGAAGACTGAAGCTTTCTTT. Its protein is CSVDVGEKTEAFF.

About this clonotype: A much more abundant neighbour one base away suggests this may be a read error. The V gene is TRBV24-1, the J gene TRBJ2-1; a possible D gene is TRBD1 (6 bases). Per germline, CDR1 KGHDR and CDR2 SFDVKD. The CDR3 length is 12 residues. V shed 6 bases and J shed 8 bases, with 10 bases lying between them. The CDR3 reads CATSWDKDEQFF. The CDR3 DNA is TGTGCCACCAGTTGGGACAAGGATGAGCAGTTCTTC.

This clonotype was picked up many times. The CDR3 loop is CASSLAGVGETQYF. The CDR3 DNA sequence: TGTGCCAGCAGCCTAGCGGGGGTTGGGGAGACCCAGTACTTC. The chain recombines TRBV5-4 with TRBJ2-5, with 10 nucleotides matching TRBD2. CDR3 length equals 14 residues. V gave up 4 bases and J gave up 5 bases; unmatched junction bases: 5. Germline CDR1 is SGHNT and CDR2 is YYREEE (reference sequence).

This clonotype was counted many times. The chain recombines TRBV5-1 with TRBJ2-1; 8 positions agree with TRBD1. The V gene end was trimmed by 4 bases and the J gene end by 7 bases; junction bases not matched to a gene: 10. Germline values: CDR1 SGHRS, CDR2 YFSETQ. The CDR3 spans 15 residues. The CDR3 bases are TGCGCCAGCAGCCGGACAGGGCCACCTTGGAATGAGCAGTTCTTC. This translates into CASSRTGPPWNEQFF.

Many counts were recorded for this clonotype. This CDR3 is CASKGESSGANVLTF. In DNA, the CDR3 is TGTGCCAGCAAGGGGGAGTCCTCTGGGGCCAACGTCCTGACTTTC. The chain links TRBV27 to TRBJ2-6; maybe TRBD1 (6 bases). The CDR3 totals 15 residues. Per the germline V gene, CDR1 is MNHEY and CDR2 is SMNVEV (reference sequence). Deletions cut 7 bases from V and 0 bases from J, with 10 bases between.

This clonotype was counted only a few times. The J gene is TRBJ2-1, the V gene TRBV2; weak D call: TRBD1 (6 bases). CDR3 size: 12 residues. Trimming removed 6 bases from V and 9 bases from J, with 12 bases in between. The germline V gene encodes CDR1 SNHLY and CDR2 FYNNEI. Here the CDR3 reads CASRDTGTEQFF. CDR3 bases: TGTGCCAGCAGGGACACAGGGACTGAGCAGTTCTTC.

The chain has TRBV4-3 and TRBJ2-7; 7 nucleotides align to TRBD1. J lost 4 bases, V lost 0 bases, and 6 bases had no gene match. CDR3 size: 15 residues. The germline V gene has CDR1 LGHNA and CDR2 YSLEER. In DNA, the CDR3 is TGCGCCAGCAGCCAAGATAGACAGGGAGTTTACGAGCAGTACTTC. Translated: CASSQDRQGVYEQYF.

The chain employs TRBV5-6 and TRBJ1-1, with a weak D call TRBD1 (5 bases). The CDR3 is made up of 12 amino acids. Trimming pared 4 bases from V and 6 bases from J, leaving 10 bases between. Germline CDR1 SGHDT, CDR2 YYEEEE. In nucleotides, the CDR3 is TGTGCCAGCAGCCTGGGGGGACCTGAAGCTTTCTTT. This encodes CASSLGGPEAFF.

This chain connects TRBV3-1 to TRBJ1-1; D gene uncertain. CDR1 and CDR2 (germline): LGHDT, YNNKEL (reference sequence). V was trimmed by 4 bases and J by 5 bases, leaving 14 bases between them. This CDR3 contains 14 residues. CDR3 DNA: TGTGCCAGCAGCCCACGGCGGGTAGGAACTGAAGCTTTCTTT. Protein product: CASSPRRVGTEAFF.

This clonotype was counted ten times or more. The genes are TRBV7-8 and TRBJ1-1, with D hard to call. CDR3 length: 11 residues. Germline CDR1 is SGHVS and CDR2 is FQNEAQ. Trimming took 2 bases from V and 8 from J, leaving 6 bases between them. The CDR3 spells CASSLMQEAFF. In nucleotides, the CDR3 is TGTGCCAGCAGCTTAATGCAGGAAGCTTTCTTT.

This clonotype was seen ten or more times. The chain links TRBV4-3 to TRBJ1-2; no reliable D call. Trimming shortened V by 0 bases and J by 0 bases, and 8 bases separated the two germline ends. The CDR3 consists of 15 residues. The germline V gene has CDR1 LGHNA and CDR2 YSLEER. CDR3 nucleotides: TGCGCCAGCAGCCAAGACGCAAGGTCTAACTATGGCTACACCTTC. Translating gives CASSQDARSNYGYTF.

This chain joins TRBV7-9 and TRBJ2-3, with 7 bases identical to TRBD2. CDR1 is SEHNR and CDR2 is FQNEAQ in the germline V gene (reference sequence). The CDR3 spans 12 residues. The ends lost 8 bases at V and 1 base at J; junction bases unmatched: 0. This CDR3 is CASRGGTDTQYF. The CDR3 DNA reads TGTGCCAGCCGGGGGGGCACAGATACGCAGTATTTT.

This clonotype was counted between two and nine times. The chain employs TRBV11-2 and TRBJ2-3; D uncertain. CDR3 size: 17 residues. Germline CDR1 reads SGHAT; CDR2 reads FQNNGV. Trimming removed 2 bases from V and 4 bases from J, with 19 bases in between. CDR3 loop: CASSLRPLTLGSDTQYF. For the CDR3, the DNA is TGTGCCAGCAGCTTACGGCCTCTGACTTTGGGGTCAGATACGCAGTATTTT.

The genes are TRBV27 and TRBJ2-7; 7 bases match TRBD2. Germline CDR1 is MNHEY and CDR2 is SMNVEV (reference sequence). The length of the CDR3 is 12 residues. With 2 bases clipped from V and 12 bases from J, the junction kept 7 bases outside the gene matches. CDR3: CASSLMGGDLYV. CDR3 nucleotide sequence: TGTGCCAGCAGTTTAATGGGGGGGGACCTGTACGTC.

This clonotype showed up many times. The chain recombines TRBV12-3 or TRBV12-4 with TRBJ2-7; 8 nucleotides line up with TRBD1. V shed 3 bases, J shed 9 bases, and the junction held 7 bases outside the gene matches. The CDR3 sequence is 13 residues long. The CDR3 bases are TGTGCCAGCAGTTTGGTGACAGGGGAGGCGCAGTACTTC. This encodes CASSLVTGEAQYF.

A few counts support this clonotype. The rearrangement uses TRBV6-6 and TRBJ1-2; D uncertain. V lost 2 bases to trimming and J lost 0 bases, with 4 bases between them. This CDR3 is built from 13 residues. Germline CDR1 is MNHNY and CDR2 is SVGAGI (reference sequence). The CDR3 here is CASSYLANYGYTF. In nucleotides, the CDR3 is TGTGCCAGCAGTTACCTAGCTAACTATGGCTACACCTTC.

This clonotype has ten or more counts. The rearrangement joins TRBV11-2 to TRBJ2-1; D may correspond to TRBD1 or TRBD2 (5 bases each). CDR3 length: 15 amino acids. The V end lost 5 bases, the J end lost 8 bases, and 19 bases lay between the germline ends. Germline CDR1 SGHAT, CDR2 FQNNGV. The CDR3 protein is CASSQNPNGADEQFF. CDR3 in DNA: TGTGCCAGCAGCCAGAACCCTAACGGGGCGGATGAGCAGTTCTTC.

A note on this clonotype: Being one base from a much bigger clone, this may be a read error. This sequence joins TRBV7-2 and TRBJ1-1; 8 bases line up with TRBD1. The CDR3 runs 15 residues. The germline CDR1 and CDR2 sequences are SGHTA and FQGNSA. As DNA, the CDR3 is TGTGACAGCAGCTTGACCCCCGGGACAGGATATGAAGCTTTCTTT. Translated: CDSSLTPGTGYEAFF.

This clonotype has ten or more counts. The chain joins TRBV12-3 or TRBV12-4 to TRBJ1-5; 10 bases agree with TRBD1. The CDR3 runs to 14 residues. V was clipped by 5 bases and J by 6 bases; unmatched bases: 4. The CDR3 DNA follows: TGTGCCAGCAGTCCAGGGACAGGGGTTCAGCCCCAGCATTTT. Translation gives CASSPGTGVQPQHF.